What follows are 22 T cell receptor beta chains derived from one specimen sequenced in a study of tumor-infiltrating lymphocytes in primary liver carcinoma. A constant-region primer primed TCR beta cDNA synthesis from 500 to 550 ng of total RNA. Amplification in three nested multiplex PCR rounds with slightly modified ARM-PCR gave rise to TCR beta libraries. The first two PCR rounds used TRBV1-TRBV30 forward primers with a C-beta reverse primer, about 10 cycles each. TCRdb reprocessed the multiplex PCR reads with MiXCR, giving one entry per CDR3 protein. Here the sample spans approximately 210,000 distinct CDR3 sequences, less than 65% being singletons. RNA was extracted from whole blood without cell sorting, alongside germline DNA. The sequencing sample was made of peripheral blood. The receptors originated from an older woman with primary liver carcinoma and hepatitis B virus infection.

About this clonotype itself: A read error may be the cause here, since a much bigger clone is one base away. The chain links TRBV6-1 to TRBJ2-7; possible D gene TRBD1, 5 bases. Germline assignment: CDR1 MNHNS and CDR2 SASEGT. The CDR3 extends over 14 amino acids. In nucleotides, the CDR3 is TGTGCCAGCTCCCGGACACTCCAATCCTGCGAGCAGTACTTC. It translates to CASSRTLQSCEQYF.

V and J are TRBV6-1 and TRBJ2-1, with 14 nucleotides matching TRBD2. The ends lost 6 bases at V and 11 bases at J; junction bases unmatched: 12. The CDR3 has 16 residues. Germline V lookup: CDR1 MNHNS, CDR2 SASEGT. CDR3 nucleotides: TGTGCCAGCAGGCAGAAGAGGGGACTAGCGGGAGTTAAGCAGTTCTTC. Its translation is CASRQKRGLAGVKQFF.

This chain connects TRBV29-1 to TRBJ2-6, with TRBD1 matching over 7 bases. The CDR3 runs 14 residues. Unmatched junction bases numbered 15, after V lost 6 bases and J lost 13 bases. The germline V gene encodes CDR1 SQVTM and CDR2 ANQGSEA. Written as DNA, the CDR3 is TGCAGCGTGGGACAGAGCTCTGGGGTCAAGGTCCTGACTTTC. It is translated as CSVGQSSGVKVLTF.

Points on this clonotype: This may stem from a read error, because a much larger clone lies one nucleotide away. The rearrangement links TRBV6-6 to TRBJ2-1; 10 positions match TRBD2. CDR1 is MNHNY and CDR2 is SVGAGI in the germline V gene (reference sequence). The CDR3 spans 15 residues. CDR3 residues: CGSSYSGLAMDEQFF. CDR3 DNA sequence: TGTGGCAGCAGTTACTCGGGACTAGCGATGGATGAGCAGTTCTTC.

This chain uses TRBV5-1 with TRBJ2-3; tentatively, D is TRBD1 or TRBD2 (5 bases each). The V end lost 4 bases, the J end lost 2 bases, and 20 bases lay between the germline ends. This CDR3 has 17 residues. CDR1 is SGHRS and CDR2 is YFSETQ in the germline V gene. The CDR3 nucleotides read TGCGCCAGCAGCCCCCCCCGGGGTGGGGGTATCACAGATACGCAGTATTTT. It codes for CASSPPRGGGITDTQYF.

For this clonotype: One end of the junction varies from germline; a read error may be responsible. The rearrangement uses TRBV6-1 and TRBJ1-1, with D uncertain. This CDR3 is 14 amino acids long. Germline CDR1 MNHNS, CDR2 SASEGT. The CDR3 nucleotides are TGTGCCGGCAGTGGTGGGTGGGTGAACACTGAAGCTGTCTTT. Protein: CAGSGGWVNTEAVF.

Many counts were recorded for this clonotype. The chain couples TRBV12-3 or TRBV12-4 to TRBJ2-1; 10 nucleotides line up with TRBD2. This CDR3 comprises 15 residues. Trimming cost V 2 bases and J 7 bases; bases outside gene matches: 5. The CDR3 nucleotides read TGTGCCAGCAGTTTAAGTCTAGCGGGAGAGAATGAGCAGTTCTTC. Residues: CASSLSLAGENEQFF.

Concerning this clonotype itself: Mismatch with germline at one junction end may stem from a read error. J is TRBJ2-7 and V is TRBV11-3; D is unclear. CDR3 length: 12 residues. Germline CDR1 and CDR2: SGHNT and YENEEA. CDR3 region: CVSSQATYEQYF. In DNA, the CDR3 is TGTGTCAGCAGCCAGGCTACCTACGAGCAGTACTTC.

The CDR3: CASSLGQQYGYTF. The CDR3 coding sequence is TGCGCCAGCAGCTTGGGACAGCAGTATGGCTACACCTTC. V is TRBV5-1 and J is TRBJ1-2, with a tentative D call TRBD1 (5 bases). CDR1 is SGHRS, CDR2 YFSETQ, per germline. With 0 bases removed from V and 5 bases from J, the gap between germline ends came to 8 bases. CDR3 size: 13 residues.

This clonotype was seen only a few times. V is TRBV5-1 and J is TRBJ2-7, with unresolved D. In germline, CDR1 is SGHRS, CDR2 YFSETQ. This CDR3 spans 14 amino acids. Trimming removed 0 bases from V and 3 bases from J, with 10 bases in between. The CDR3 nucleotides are TGCGCCAGCAGCTTGGCTGCAGTTGGCTACGAGCAGTACTTC. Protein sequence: CASSLAAVGYEQYF.

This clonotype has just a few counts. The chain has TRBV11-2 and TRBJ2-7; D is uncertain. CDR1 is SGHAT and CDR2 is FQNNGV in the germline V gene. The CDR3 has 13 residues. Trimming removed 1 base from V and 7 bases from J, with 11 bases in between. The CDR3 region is CASSLVSAGEQYF. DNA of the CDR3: TGTGCCAGCAGCTTAGTTTCGGCTGGGGAGCAGTACTTC. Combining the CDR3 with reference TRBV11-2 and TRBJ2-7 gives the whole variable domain EAGVAQSPRYKIIEKRQSVAFWCNPISGHATLYWYQQILGQGPKLLIQFQNNGVVDDSQLPKDRFSAERLKGVDSTLKIQPAKLEDSAVYLCASSLVSAGEQYFGPGTRLTVT.

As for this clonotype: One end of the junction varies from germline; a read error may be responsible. This chain's CDR3 is CASSLMGRSTEAFF. The CDR3 DNA sequence: TGTGCCAGCAGTTTAATGGGGCGAAGCACTGAAGCTTTCTTC. The chain uses TRBV12-3 or TRBV12-4 and TRBJ1-1, with a possible D match to TRBD1 (5 bases). The CDR3 sequence is 14 residues long.

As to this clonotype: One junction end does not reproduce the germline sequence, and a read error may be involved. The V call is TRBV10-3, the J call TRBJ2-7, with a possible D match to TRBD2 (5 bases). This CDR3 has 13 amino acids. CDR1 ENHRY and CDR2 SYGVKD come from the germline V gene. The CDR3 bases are TGTGCCATCGGGTCCGGGGTTTCGGACGAGCACTACTTC. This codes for CAIGSGVSDEHYF.

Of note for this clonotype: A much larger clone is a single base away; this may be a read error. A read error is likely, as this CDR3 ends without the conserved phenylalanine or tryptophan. The CDR3 region has the DNA TGTGCCAGCAGTCCCGACGGGATTAGCAATCAGCCCCAGCATATT. Its translation: CASSPDGISNQPQHI. The chain uses TRBV12-3 or TRBV12-4 and TRBJ1-5, with D uncertain. This CDR3 comprises 15 residues. Trimming pared 5 bases from V and 0 bases from J, leaving 11 bases between.

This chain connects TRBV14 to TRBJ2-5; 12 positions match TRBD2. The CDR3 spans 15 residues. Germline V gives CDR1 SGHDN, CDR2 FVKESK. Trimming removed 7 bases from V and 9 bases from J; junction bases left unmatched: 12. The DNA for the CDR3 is TGTGCCAGCAACGCCGTACTAGCGGGAGGTGAGGCCCAGTACTTC. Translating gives CASNAVLAGGEAQYF.

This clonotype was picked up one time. The CDR3 DNA follows: TGTGCCAGCAGCTTATTTGGGGGGAACGCCAGGGAGCTGTTTTTT. This translates into CASSLFGGNARELFF. The chain uses TRBV11-2 and TRBJ2-2, with a weak D call TRBD2 (6 bases). V lost 2 bases, J lost 9 bases, and 16 bases lay in between. CDR3 length: 15 amino acids. Per germline, CDR1 SGHAT and CDR2 FQNNGV.

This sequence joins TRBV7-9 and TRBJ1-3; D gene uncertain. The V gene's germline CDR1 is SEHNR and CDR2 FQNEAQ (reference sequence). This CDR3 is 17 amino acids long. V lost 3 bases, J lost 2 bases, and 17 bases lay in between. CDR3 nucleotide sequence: TGTGCCAGCAGCTTTGAGGTCAGAGGAGGACCTGGAAACACCATATATTTT. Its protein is CASSFEVRGGPGNTIYF.

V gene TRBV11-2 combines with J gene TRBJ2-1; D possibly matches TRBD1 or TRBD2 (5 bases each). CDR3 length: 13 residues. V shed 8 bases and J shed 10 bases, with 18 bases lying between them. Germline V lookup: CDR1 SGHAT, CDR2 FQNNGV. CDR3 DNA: TGTGCCAGCCGCCCCAGCCCGGGACCCGAGCAGTTCTTC. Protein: CASRPSPGPEQFF.

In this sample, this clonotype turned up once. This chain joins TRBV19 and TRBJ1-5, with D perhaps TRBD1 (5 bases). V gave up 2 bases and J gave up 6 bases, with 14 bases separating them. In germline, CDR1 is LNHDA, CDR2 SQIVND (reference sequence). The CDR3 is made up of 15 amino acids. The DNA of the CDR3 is TGTGCCAGTAGTATACGGCCGGTCACAGGTCAGCCCCAGCATTTT. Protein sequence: CASSIRPVTGQPQHF.

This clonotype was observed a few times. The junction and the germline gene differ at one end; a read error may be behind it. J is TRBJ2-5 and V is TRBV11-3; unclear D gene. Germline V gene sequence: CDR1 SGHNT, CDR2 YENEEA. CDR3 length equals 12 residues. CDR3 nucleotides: TGTGCCAGCACCTTAGACATAGAGACCCAGTACTTC. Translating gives CASTLDIETQYF.

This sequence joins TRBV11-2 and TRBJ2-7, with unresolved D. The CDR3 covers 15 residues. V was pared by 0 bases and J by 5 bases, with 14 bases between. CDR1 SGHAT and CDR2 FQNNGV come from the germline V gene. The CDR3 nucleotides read TGTGCCAGCAGCTTAGAATGGTGGCAGATTCACGAGCAGTACTTC. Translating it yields CASSLEWWQIHEQYF.

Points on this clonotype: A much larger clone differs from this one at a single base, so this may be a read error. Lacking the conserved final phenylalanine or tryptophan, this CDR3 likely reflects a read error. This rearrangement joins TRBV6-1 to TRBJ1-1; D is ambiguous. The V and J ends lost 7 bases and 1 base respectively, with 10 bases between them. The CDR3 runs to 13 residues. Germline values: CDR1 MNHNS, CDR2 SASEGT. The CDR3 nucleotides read TGTGCCAGCACCCAGTCGAGGAACACTGAAGCTTTCTCT. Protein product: CASTQSRNTEAFS.